Presented here are 26 T cell receptor beta chains from one specimen sequenced in a study of blood T cell repertoires in COVID-19. TCRdb's copy holds only in-frame clones and misses some; the assay was immunoSEQ multiplex PCR. This table has approximately 97,000 clones, roughly 90% appearing once. Sequencing was done on a sample of peripheral blood. Receptor source: a woman between 50 and 59 years old with COVID-19, enrolled during active disease.

This clone has a handful of counts. The chain recombines TRBV9 with TRBJ2-1, with 7 bases aligning to TRBD1. CDR3 length equals 16 residues. V lost 0 bases, J lost 0 bases, and 3 bases stayed unmatched. Germline values: CDR1 SGDLS, CDR2 YYNGEE. CDR3: CASSVEGQASYNEQFF. CDR3 nucleotides: TGTGCCAGCAGCGTAGAAGGACAGGCCTCCTACAATGAGCAGTTCTTC.

The gene calls are TRBV9 and TRBJ2-2, with 8 bases aligning to TRBD1. V was pared by 4 bases and J by 6 bases, with 5 bases of the junction left unmatched. Looked up from germline, CDR1 is SGDLS and CDR2 is YYNGEE. This CDR3 has 14 amino acids. Here the CDR3 reads CASSPRTGSGELFF. The CDR3 nucleotides are TGTGCCAGCAGCCCCCGGACAGGGTCCGGGGAGCTGTTTTTT.

This sequence joins TRBV30 and TRBJ1-2; D unresolved. Germline CDR1 reads GTSNPN; CDR2 reads SVGIG (reference sequence). The CDR3 consists of 12 residues. Trimming shortened V by 5 bases and J by 7 bases, and 14 bases separated the two germline ends. CDR3 region: CAWWRVLRGYTF. CDR3 in DNA: TGTGCCTGGTGGAGGGTCCTACGTGGCTACACCTTC.

CDR3 coding DNA: TGCGCCAGCAGCGTTTCCGGGGGGGCCTATGAGCAGTTCTTC. This encodes CASSVSGGAYEQFF. This rearrangement joins TRBV5-1 to TRBJ2-1, with 8 bases matching TRBD2. The CDR3 has 14 amino acids. Trimming cost V 4 bases and J 8 bases; bases outside gene matches: 8. Germline V lookup: CDR1 SGHRS, CDR2 YFSETQ.

This chain connects TRBV11-2 to TRBJ1-6; 7 bases are shared with TRBD1. Trimming cost V 4 bases and J 7 bases; bases outside gene matches: 10. CDR1 and CDR2 from the germline V gene are SGHAT and FQNNGV. This CDR3 is built from 16 residues. Here the CDR3 DNA reads TGTGCCAGCAGCTCCGTCGGACAGGCCCTAAATTCACCCCTCCACTTT. It yields the protein CASSSVGQALNSPLHF. The full variable domain, its missing parts supplied by reference TRBV11-2 and TRBJ1-6, is EAGVAQSPRYKIIEKRQSVAFWCNPISGHATLYWYQQILGQGPKLLIQFQNNGVVDDSQLPKDRFSAERLKGVDSTLKIQPAKLEDSAVYLCASSSVGQALNSPLHFGNGTRLTVT.

The chain uses TRBV19 and TRBJ2-5; D uncertain. V was cut by 6 bases and J by 1 base, with 9 bases left in between. CDR1 and CDR2 from the germline V gene are LNHDA and SQIVND (reference sequence). This CDR3 has 13 residues. CDR3 DNA sequence: TGTGCCAGTAGCTACCCTAGCCAAGAGACCCAGTACTTC. Translation: CASSYPSQETQYF.

The genes are TRBV9 and TRBJ2-1, with D perhaps TRBD2 (6 bases). V was trimmed by 0 bases and J by 7 bases, leaving 14 bases between them. Germline V gene lookup returns CDR1 SGDLS and CDR2 YYNGEE. CDR3 length: 15 amino acids. The CDR3: CASSVDGTSVNEQFF. DNA for the CDR3: TGTGCCAGCAGCGTAGATGGGACTTCGGTTAATGAGCAGTTCTTC.

V gene TRBV29-1 combines with J gene TRBJ2-1, with TRBD2 identical over 8 bases. The junction had 3 bases not matched to a gene; V was cut back by 5 bases and J by 6 bases. The CDR3 spans 12 residues. The germline V gene has CDR1 SQVTM and CDR2 ANQGSEA. In DNA form, the CDR3 reads TGCAGCGTTAGGACTAGCAGCAATGAGCAGTTCTTC. It encodes CSVRTSSNEQFF.

This clone has more than one count but fewer than ten. The chain has TRBV10-1 and TRBJ2-5; perhaps TRBD2 as D (7 bases). Between the trimmed V and J ends, which lost 0 bases and 5 bases, there was a span of 13 bases. The CDR3 extends over 15 amino acids. Germline CDR1 and CDR2: WNHNN and SYGVQD (reference sequence). The CDR3 loop reads CASSESPRGQETQYF. The DNA for the CDR3 is TGCGCCAGCAGTGAGTCCCCGCGGGGGCAGGAGACCCAGTACTTC.

This clone was seen just once. V gene TRBV4-1 combines with J gene TRBJ2-5, with D possibly being TRBD2 (5 bases). Germline-derived CDR1 and CDR2 are MGHRA and YSYEKL. The length of the CDR3 is 15 residues. The ends were cut back, 6 bases at V and 2 bases at J, with 16 bases in the middle. The CDR3 coding sequence is TGCGCCAGCAGAGAAATACTAGGAAGGCAAGAGACCCAGTACTTC. Translation: CASREILGRQETQYF.

The chain is built from TRBV30 and TRBJ1-2; D uncertain. From germline, CDR1 is GTSNPN and CDR2 SVGIG (reference sequence). The V end lost 0 bases, the J end lost 8 bases, and 16 bases lay between the germline ends. CDR3 length: 14 residues. As DNA, the CDR3 is TGTGCCTGGAGTGTACTAGGGTGGATGGGAGGCTACACCTTC. Translated: CAWSVLGWMGGYTF. Variable domain in full (rest from reference TRBV30 and TRBJ1-2): SQTIHQWPATLVQPVGSPLSLECTVEGTSNPNLYWYRQAAGRGLQLLFYSVGIGQISSEVPQNLSASRPQDRQFILSSKKLLLSDSGFYLCAWSVLGWMGGYTFGSGTRLTVV.

This chain connects TRBV18 to TRBJ1-5; possibly TRBD1 for D (5 bases). With 4 bases removed from V and 2 bases from J, the gap between germline ends came to 9 bases. CDR1 is KGHSH, CDR2 LQKENI, per germline. There are 14 residues in the CDR3. The CDR3: CASSLGGGNQPQHF. The CDR3 DNA follows: TGTGCCAGCTCACTAGGAGGGGGCAATCAGCCCCAGCATTTT. Filled out from reference TRBV18 and TRBJ1-5, the complete variable domain reads NAGVMQNPRHLVRRRGQEARLRCSPMKGHSHVYWYRQLPEEGLKFMVYLQKENIIDESGMPKERFSAEFPKEGPSILRIQQVVRGDSAAYFCASSLGGGNQPQHFGDGTRLSIL.

The chain couples TRBV6-2 or TRBV6-3 to TRBJ2-2; the match to TRBD1 covers 7 bases. This CDR3 is built from 15 residues. Per the germline V gene, CDR1 is MNHEY and CDR2 is SVGEGT. J gave up 5 bases and V 1 base, and 4 bases lay outside the gene matches. CDR3 amino acids: CASSYWTGGTGELFF. The CDR3 DNA reads TGTGCCAGCAGTTACTGGACAGGAGGTACCGGGGAGCTGTTTTTT.

The chain couples TRBV10-3 to TRBJ2-5; a possible D gene is TRBD2 (5 bases). The CDR3 loop spans 16 amino acids. The V end was cut by 3 bases, the J end by 5 bases, with 19 bases between. In germline, CDR1 is ENHRY, CDR2 SYGVKD. CDR3 protein: CAISDPGSPGEETQYF. DNA for the CDR3: TGTGCCATCAGTGACCCAGGCTCTCCCGGGGAGGAGACCCAGTACTTC.

V gene TRBV12-3 or TRBV12-4 combines with J gene TRBJ1-2; D possibly corresponds to TRBD1 (5 bases). The CDR3 has 13 residues. Trimming removed 2 bases from V and 6 bases from J, with 10 bases in between. CDR3 residues: CASSLWQGDGYTF. The CDR3 DNA is TGTGCCAGCAGTTTATGGCAGGGTGATGGCTACACCTTC.

This clone was recorded a few times. This chain uses TRBV2 with TRBJ1-1; no firm D call. Between the trimmed V and J ends, which lost 2 bases and 5 bases, there was a span of 12 bases. The germline gives CDR1 SNHLY, CDR2 FYNNEI. The CDR3 has 14 residues. This CDR3 reads CASSEIGRRTEAFF. The CDR3 DNA is TGTGCCAGCAGTGAAATTGGGCGTCGGACTGAAGCTTTCTTT.

This chain uses TRBV19 with TRBJ2-2, with 7 nucleotides matching TRBD1. Unmatched junction bases numbered 6, after V lost 5 bases and J lost 6 bases. This CDR3 contains 14 residues. CDR1 is LNHDA, CDR2 SQIVND, per germline (reference sequence). DNA for the CDR3: TGTGCCAGTAGTTCCCTCACAGGGGCCGGGGAGCTGTTTTTT. It encodes CASSSLTGAGELFF.

This sequence joins TRBV9 and TRBJ2-2; 12 positions agree with TRBD2. CDR3 size: 16 residues. The V gene's germline CDR1 is SGDLS and CDR2 YYNGEE. J was trimmed by 7 bases and V by 4 bases; bases with no gene match: 8. The CDR3 coding sequence is TGTGCCAGCAGCTCCCGGACTAGCGGGGTTCTCGGGGAGCTGTTTTTT. Residues: CASSSRTSGVLGELFF.

The chain recombines TRBV29-1 with TRBJ1-2; the match to TRBD1 covers 9 bases. This CDR3 has 17 amino acids. Per germline, CDR1 SQVTM and CDR2 ANQGSEA. Trimming took 0 bases from V and 4 from J; bases not matched to a gene: 12. The CDR3 DNA follows: TGCAGCGTTGAAGATGGCGGACAGGGGAAAACCTTCTATGGCTACACCTTC. This translates into CSVEDGGQGKTFYGYTF.

This chain links TRBV30 with TRBJ1-5; D perhaps matches TRBD1 (6 bases). The CDR3 spans 13 residues. Germline V gives CDR1 GTSNPN, CDR2 SVGIG (reference sequence). The ends were cut back, 5 bases at V and 5 bases at J, with 13 bases in the middle. The CDR3 sequence: CAWEKGVHQPQHF. The CDR3 DNA reads TGTGCCTGGGAAAAGGGGGTACATCAGCCCCAGCATTTT.

The chain recombines TRBV6-5 with TRBJ1-2; 7 bases map to TRBD1. From germline, CDR1 is MNHEY and CDR2 SVGAGI. Losses at the gene ends were 5 bases for V and 0 bases for J; bases not matched to a gene: 6. The CDR3 length is 15 residues. CDR3 bases: TGTGCCAGCAGTACCCGGGACAGCGCTAACTATGGCTACACCTTC. Amino acid sequence: CASSTRDSANYGYTF.

This chain links TRBV13 with TRBJ1-6; D uncertain. The CDR3 length is 14 residues. Trimming removed 4 bases at V and 8 bases at J, with 12 bases between. Germline assignment: CDR1 PRHDT and CDR2 FYEKMQ (reference sequence). The chain's CDR3 is CASSSTGNYSPLHF. DNA for the CDR3: TGTGCCAGCAGCTCAACCGGGAACTATTCACCCCTCCACTTT.

The chain uses TRBV3-1 (or the pseudogene TRBV3-2) and TRBJ2-3, with a tentative D call TRBD2 (5 bases). The CDR3 is 17 amino acids. The V and J ends lost 6 bases and 1 base respectively, with 20 bases between them. Germline CDR1 is LGHDT and CDR2 is YNNKEL (reference sequence). DNA of the CDR3: TGTGCCAGCAGTCCCCGCCGGGGAAGTCTCCGCACAGATACGCAGTATTTT. As protein: CASSPRRGSLRTDTQYF.

The chain recombines TRBV7-9 with TRBJ2-1; TRBD2 matches at 14 bases. The CDR3 totals 15 residues. The ends lost 4 bases at V and 8 bases at J; junction bases unmatched: 4. Germline V lookup: CDR1 SEHNR, CDR2 FQNEAQ (reference sequence). CDR3 DNA sequence: TGTGCCAGCAGCTCCGGGACTAGCGGGGGTGATGAGCAGTTCTTC. Its translation is CASSSGTSGGDEQFF.

The rearrangement links TRBV3-1 (or the pseudogene TRBV3-2) to TRBJ2-1, with 9 nucleotides matching TRBD2. The J segment lost 2 bases and the V segment lost 5 bases, leaving 7 bases of the junction unmatched. From germline, CDR1 is LGHDT and CDR2 YNNKEL (reference sequence). The CDR3 loop spans 16 amino acids. In DNA, the CDR3 is TGTGCCAGCAGCATAAGTGGCGGGGGGGCCTACAATGAGCAGTTCTTC. Amino acids: CASSISGGGAYNEQFF.

The gene calls are TRBV6-5 and TRBJ1-5; tentatively, D is TRBD1 (6 bases). This CDR3 is 14 amino acids long. V was shortened by 6 bases and J by 2 bases, with 11 bases between the two germline ends. Germline loops: CDR1 MNHEY, CDR2 SVGAGI. The CDR3: CASRTGNGNQPQHF. Here the CDR3 DNA reads TGTGCCAGCAGAACAGGGAATGGCAATCAGCCCCAGCATTTT.